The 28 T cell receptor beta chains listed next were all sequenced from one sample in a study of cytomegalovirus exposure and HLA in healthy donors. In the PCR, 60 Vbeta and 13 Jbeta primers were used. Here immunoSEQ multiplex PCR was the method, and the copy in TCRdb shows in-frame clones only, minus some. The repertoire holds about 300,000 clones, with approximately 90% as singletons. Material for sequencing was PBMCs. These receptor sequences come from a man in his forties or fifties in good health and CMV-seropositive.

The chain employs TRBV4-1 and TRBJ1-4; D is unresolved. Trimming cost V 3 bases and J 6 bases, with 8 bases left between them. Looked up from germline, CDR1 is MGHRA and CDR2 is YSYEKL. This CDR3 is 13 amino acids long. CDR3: CASSHGTDEKLFF. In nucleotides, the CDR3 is TGCGCCAGCAGCCACGGAACAGATGAAAAACTGTTTTTT.

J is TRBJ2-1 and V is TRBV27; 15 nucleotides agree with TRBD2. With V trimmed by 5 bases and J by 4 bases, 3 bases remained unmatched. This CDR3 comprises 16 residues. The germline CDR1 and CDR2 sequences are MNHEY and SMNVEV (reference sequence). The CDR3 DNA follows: TGTGCCAGCAGTCCCGGACTAGCGGGAGGGTACAATGAGCAGTTCTTC. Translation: CASSPGLAGGYNEQFF.

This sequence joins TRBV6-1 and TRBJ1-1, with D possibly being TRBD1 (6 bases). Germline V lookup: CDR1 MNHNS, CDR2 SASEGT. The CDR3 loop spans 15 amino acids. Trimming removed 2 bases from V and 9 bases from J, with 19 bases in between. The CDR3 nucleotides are TGTGCCAGCAGTGAAACGGGGGGCAGGTTTGATAAAGCTTTCTTT. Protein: CASSETGGRFDKAFF.

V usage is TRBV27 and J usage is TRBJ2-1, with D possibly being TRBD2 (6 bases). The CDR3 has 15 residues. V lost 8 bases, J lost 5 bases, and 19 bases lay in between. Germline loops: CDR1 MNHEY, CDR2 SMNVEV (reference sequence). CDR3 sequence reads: CASSSRLVSDNEQFF. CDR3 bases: TGTGCCAGCTCTTCACGACTAGTCTCAGACAATGAGCAGTTCTTC.

DNA of the CDR3: TGTGCCAGTAGTATTCGGGGGGAATGGTCCTACGAGCAGTACTTC. Translated, it gives CASSIRGEWSYEQYF. The gene calls are TRBV19 and TRBJ2-7; TRBD2 agrees at 7 bases. CDR1 LNHDA and CDR2 SQIVND come from the germline V gene (reference sequence). CDR3 size: 15 residues. V trimming: 3 bases; J trimming: 1 base; junction bases outside the gene matches: 6.

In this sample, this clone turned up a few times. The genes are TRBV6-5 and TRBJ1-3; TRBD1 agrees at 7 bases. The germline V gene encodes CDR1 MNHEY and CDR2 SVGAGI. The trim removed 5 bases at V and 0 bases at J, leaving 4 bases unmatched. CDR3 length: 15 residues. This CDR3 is CASSRDRASGNTIYF. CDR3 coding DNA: TGTGCCAGCAGTCGGGACAGAGCCTCTGGAAACACCATATATTTT.

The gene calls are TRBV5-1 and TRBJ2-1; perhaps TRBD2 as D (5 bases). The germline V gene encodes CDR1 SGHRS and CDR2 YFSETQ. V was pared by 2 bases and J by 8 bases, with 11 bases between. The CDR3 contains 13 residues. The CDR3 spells CASSFTSPYEQFF. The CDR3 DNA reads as TGCGCCAGCAGCTTCACTAGTCCCTATGAGCAGTTCTTC.

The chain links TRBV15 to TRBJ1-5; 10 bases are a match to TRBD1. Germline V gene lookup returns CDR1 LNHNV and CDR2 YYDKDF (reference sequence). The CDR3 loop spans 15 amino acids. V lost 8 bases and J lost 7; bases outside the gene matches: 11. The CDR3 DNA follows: TGTGCCACCTGCCCCGGGACAGGGGTAAGCCAGCCCCAGCATTTT. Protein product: CATCPGTGVSQPQHF.

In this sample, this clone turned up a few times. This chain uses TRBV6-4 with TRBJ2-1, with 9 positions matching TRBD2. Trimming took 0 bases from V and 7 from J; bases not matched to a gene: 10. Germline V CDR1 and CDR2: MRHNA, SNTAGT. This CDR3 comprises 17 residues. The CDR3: CASSDSKLAGGPNEQFF. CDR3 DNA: TGTGCCAGCAGTGACTCGAAGTTGGCGGGAGGGCCAAATGAGCAGTTCTTC.

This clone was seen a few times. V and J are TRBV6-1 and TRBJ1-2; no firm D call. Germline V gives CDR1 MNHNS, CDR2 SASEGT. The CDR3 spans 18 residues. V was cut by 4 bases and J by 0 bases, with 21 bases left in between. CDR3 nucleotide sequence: TGTGCCAGCAGTGGGCTCGCTCCTGGCGGGAGTTCTAACTATGGCTACACCTTC. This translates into CASSGLAPGGSSNYGYTF.

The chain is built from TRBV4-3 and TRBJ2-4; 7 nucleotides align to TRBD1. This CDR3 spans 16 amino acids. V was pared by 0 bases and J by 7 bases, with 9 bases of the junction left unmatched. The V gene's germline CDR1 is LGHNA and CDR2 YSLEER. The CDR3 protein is CASSQDHRGSINIQYF. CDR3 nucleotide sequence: TGCGCCAGCAGCCAAGACCACAGGGGATCGATTAACATTCAGTACTTC.

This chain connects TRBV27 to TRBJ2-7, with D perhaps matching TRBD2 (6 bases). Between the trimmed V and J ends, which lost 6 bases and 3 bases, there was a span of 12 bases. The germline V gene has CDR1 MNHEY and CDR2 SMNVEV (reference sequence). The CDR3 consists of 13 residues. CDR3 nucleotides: TGTGCCAGCAGATCAGGCGGGGACTACGAGCAGTACTTC. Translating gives CASRSGGDYEQYF.

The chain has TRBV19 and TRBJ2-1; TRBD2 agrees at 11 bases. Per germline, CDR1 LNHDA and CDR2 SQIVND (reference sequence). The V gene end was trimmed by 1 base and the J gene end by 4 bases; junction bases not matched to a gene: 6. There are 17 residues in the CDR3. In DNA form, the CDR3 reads TGTGCCAGTAGTATAGGACTAGCGGGAATCGCGTACAATGAGCAGTTCTTC. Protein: CASSIGLAGIAYNEQFF.

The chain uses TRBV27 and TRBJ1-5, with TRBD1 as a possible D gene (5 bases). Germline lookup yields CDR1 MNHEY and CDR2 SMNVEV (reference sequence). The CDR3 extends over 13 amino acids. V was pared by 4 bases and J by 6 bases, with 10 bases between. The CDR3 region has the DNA TGTGCCAGCAGTTCCCACAGGAGTCAGCCCCAGCATTTT. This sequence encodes CASSSHRSQPQHF.

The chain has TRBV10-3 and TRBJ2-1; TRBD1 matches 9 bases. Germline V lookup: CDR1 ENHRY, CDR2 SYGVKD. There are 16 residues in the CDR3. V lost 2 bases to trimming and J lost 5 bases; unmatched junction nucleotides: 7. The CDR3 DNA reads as TGTGCCATCAGTGAGGTGGGGACAGGGACCAACAATGAGCAGTTCTTC. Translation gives CAISEVGTGTNNEQFF.

CDR3 sequence: CASSLVGGSYEQYF. Here the CDR3 DNA reads TGTGCCAGCAGTTTGGTCGGCGGGAGCTACGAGCAGTACTTC. The gene calls are TRBV27 and TRBJ2-7; 7 nucleotides match TRBD2. This CDR3 has 14 amino acids. CDR1 and CDR2 from the germline V gene are MNHEY and SMNVEV (reference sequence). V shed 3 bases, J shed 3 bases, and the junction held 5 bases outside the gene matches.

CDR3 in amino acids: CASTLDFDRRDQPQHF. The CDR3, as DNA: TGTGCCAGCACCCTAGACTTCGACAGGAGAGATCAGCCCCAGCATTTT. The chain recombines TRBV2 with TRBJ1-5, with D maybe TRBD1 (6 bases). This CDR3 has 16 amino acids. Germline loops: CDR1 SNHLY, CDR2 FYNNEI. Trimming took 7 bases from V and 5 from J, leaving 21 bases between them. The variable domain in full, completed from reference TRBV2 and TRBJ1-5, reads EPEVTQTPSHQVTQMGQEVILRCVPISNHLYFYWYRQILGQKVEFLVSFYNNEISEKSEIFDDQFSVERPDGSNFTLKIRSTKLEDSAMYFCASTLDFDRRDQPQHFGDGTRLSIL.

The CDR3 loop is CASSPQGSSGNSYEQYF. The CDR3 nucleotides read TGTGCCAGCTCACCACAAGGGTCTAGCGGGAACTCCTACGAGCAGTACTTC. This chain links TRBV18 with TRBJ2-7; 9 bases are shared with TRBD2. CDR3 length: 17 amino acids. V was clipped by 1 base and J by 0 bases; unmatched bases: 7. Germline CDR1 and CDR2: KGHSH and LQKENI.

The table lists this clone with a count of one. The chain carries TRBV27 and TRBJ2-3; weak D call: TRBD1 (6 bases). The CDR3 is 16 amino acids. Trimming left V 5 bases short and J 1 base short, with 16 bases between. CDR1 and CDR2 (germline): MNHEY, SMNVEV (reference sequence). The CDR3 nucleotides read TGTGCCAGCAGTGGAGGAGAGGACAGACGCACAGATACGCAGTATTTT. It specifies CASSGGEDRRTDTQYF.

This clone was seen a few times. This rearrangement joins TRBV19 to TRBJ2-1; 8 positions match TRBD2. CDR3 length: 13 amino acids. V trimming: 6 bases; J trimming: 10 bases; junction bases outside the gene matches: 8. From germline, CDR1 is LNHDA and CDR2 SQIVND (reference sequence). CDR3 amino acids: CASSQRENWEQFF. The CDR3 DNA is TGTGCCAGTAGCCAGCGGGAGAATTGGGAGCAGTTCTTC.

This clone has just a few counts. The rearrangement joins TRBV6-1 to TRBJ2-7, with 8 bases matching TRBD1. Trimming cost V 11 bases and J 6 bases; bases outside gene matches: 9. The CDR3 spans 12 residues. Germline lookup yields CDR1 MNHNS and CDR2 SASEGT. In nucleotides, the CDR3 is TGTGCCGTAGACAGGGGATTGGGCGAGCAGTACTTC. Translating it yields CAVDRGLGEQYF.

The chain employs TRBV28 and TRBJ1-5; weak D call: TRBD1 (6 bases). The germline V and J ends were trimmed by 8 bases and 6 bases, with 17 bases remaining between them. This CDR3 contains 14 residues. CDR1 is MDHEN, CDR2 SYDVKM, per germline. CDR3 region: CASHKAGAGQPQHF. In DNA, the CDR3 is TGTGCCAGCCACAAGGCAGGGGCAGGTCAGCCCCAGCATTTT.

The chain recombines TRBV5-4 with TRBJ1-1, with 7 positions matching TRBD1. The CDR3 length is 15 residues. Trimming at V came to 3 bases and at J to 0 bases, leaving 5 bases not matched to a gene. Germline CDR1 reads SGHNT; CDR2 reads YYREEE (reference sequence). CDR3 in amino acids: CASSSGTDMNTEAFF. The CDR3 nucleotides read TGTGCCAGCAGCTCCGGGACAGACATGAACACTGAAGCTTTCTTT.

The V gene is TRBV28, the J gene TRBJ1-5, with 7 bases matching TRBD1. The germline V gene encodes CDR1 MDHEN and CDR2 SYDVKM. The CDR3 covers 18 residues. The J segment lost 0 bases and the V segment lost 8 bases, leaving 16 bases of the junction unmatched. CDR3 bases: TGTGCCAGCGGCCAGCCTGATGACAGGGTTTATAGCAATCAGCCCCAGCATTTT. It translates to CASGQPDDRVYSNQPQHF.

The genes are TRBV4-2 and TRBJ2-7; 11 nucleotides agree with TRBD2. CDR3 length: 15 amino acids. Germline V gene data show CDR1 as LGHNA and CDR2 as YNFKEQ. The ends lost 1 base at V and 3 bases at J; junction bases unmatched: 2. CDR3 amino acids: CASSQVTSGNYEQYF. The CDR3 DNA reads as TGTGCCAGCAGCCAAGTGACTAGCGGGAACTACGAGCAGTACTTC.

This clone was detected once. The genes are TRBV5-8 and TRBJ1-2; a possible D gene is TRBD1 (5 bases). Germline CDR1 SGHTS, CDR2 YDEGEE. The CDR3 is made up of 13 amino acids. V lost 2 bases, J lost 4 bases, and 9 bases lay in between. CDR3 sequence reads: CASSLRGSYGYTF. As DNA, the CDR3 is TGTGCCAGCAGCTTAAGGGGAAGCTATGGCTACACCTTC. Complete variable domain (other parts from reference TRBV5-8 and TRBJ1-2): EAGVTQSPTHLIKTRGQQATLRCSPISGHTSVYWYQQALGLGLQFLLWYDEGEERNRGNFPPRFSGRQFPNYSSELNVNALELEDSALYLCASSLRGSYGYTFGSGTRLTVV.

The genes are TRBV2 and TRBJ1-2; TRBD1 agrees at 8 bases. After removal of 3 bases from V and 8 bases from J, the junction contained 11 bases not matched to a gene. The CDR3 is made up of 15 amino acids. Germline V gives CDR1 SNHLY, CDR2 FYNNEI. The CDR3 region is CASSEGQDHAGGYTF. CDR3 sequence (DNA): TGTGCCAGCAGTGAGGGACAGGACCATGCCGGGGGCTACACCTTC. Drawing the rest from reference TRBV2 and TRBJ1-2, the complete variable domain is EPEVTQTPSHQVTQMGQEVILRCVPISNHLYFYWYRQILGQKVEFLVSFYNNEISEKSEIFDDQFSVERPDGSNFTLKIRSTKLEDSAMYFCASSEGQDHAGGYTFGSGTRLTVV.

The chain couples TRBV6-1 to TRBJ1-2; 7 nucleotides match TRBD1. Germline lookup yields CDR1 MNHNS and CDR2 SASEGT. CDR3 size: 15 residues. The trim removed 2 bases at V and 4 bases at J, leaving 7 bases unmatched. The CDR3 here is CASSETRGLTYGYTF. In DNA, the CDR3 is TGTGCCAGCAGTGAAACGAGGGGGCTCACCTATGGCTACACCTTC.